The 14 T cell receptor beta chains reported below all come from one sample, sequenced in a study of blood T cell repertoires in COVID-19 (TCRdb year 2020). Receptors were amplified or captured by the immunoSEQ multiplex PCR assay. The table was pulled from immuneACCESS by TCRdb, which kept in-frame rearrangements only. Such tables lose some clones; where checked, under half of the loss comes from unresolved V genes, and the rest has no known cause. Recorded for this sample are just under 55,000 clones; around 83% of them occurred a single time. The ten largest clones add up to 1.9% of the sample. The specimen was peripheral blood. The receptors come from a woman aged 60 to 75 with acute or convalescent COVID-19.

This chain uses TRBV29-1 with TRBJ2-5, with TRBD2 matching over 7 bases. In germline, CDR1 is SQVTM, CDR2 ANQGSEA. V shed 6 bases and J 5 bases; nucleotides not matched to a gene: 9. This CDR3 comprises 13 residues. CDR3 sequence (DNA): TGCAGCGTGAGAGGGGAGGGTCTGGAGACCCAGTACTTC. It translates to CSVRGEGLETQYF. Complete variable domain (other parts from reference TRBV29-1 and TRBJ2-5): SAVISQKPSRDICQRGTSLTIQCQVDSQVTMMFWYRQQPGQSLTLIATANQGSEATYESGFVIDKFPISRPNLTFSTLTVSNMSPEDSSIYLCSVRGEGLETQYFGPGTRLLVL.

This chain uses TRBV7-8 with TRBJ2-7; possible D gene TRBD2, 5 bases. Trimming removed 5 bases at V and 4 bases at J, with 21 bases between. The CDR3 contains 16 residues. CDR1 is SGHVS, CDR2 FQNEAQ, per germline. CDR3 loop: CASSPTDASGPYEQYF. The CDR3 DNA reads TGTGCCAGCAGCCCGACTGACGCGAGCGGTCCGTACGAGCAGTACTTC.

This chain joins TRBV6-6 and TRBJ1-4, with D tentatively TRBD1 (5 bases). CDR1 MNHNY and CDR2 SVGAGI come from the germline V gene (reference sequence). V was cut by 5 bases and J by 11 bases, with 12 bases left in between. This CDR3 comprises 12 residues. The CDR3 sequence is CASSRGWEKLFF. CDR3 coding DNA: TGTGCCAGCAGTCGGGGGTGGGAGAAACTGTTTTTT.

The J gene is TRBJ1-1, the V gene TRBV18, with D possibly being TRBD1 (6 bases). CDR1 is KGHSH, CDR2 LQKENI, per germline. The CDR3 extends over 14 amino acids. The ends were cut back, 3 bases at V and 8 bases at J, with 16 bases in the middle. The CDR3 loop reads CASSPRGRTGEAFF. The CDR3 DNA follows: TGTGCCAGCTCACCCAGGGGTCGGACCGGAGAAGCTTTCTTT.

This clone has a count of ten or more. This chain connects TRBV10-2 to TRBJ1-4; 7 bases match TRBD1. The ends lost 3 bases at V and 6 bases at J; junction bases unmatched: 13. This CDR3 has 17 residues. Germline CDR1 reads WSHSY; CDR2 reads SAAADI. CDR3 sequence reads: CASSDSRGLGDDEKLFF. The CDR3 DNA reads as TGCGCCAGCAGTGATTCGAGGGGGCTCGGGGATGATGAAAAACTGTTTTTT.

This chain uses TRBV4-1 with TRBJ2-7, with TRBD2 matching 7 bases. The germline gives CDR1 MGHRA, CDR2 YSYEKL. V shed 1 base, J shed 3 bases, and the junction held 12 bases outside the gene matches. This CDR3 has 17 amino acids. The DNA of the CDR3 is TGCGCCAGCAGCCAAGGGCTCCCGATGGCTAGCGGCTACGAGCAGTACTTC. Amino acids: CASSQGLPMASGYEQYF.

The chain couples TRBV6-1 to TRBJ1-2; D unresolved. CDR1 is MNHNS and CDR2 is SASEGT in the germline V gene. The V gene lost 2 bases and the J gene lost 7 bases, with 14 bases spanning the gap. The CDR3 sequence is 14 residues long. CDR3 loop: CASSEPGRVIGYTF. The CDR3 bases are TGTGCCAGCAGTGAACCTGGTAGAGTGATTGGCTACACCTTC.

This chain links TRBV24-1 with TRBJ1-5; tentative D call: TRBD1 (5 bases). There are 13 residues in the CDR3. Germline lookup yields CDR1 KGHDR and CDR2 SFDVKD. V shed 4 bases and J shed 3 bases, with 6 bases lying between them. CDR3 in amino acids: CATSEGHNQPQHF. The CDR3 DNA reads as TGTGCCACCAGTGAGGGGCACAATCAGCCCCAGCATTTT.

This clone has only a few counts. The gene calls are TRBV6-5 and TRBJ1-2; D is undetermined. This CDR3 has 13 residues. With 4 bases removed from V and 3 bases from J, the gap between germline ends came to 9 bases. Germline loops: CDR1 MNHEY, CDR2 SVGAGI. The CDR3 sequence: CASSFSGDYGYTF. CDR3 in DNA: TGTGCCAGCAGTTTCAGTGGAGACTATGGCTACACCTTC.

The chain has TRBV6-2 or TRBV6-3 and TRBJ1-1; no definite D call. The CDR3 totals 12 residues. V lost 6 bases to trimming and J lost 9 bases, with 14 bases between them. Germline assignment: CDR1 MNHEY and CDR2 SVGEGT. CDR3 sequence reads: CASSRGIHQAFF. The CDR3 DNA reads TGTGCCAGCAGCCGTGGTATACATCAAGCTTTCTTT.

The V gene is TRBV28, the J gene TRBJ2-7; TRBD1 matches 9 bases. Germline V gives CDR1 MDHEN, CDR2 SYDVKM. The CDR3 is 15 residues long. After removal of 6 bases from V and 6 bases from J, the junction contained 12 bases not matched to a gene. CDR3 coding DNA: TGTGCCAGCAGCTTTTCTAGACAGGGGGTTTCCGAGCAGTACTTC. Its protein is CASSFSRQGVSEQYF. Based on the CDR3 plus reference TRBV28 and TRBJ2-7, the full variable domain is DVKVTQSSRYLVKRTGEKVFLECVQDMDHENMFWYRQDPGLGLRLIYFSYDVKMKEKGDIPEGYSVSREKKERFSLILESASTNQTSMYLCASSFSRQGVSEQYFGPGTRLTVT.

The CDR3 protein is CASSSGTSGGQETQYF. CDR3 DNA sequence: TGTGCCAGCAGCTCTGGGACTAGCGGGGGCCAAGAGACCCAGTACTTC. The chain couples TRBV7-2 to TRBJ2-5; 14 bases align to TRBD2. V shed 4 bases, J shed 1 base, and the junction held 2 bases outside the gene matches. The CDR3 covers 16 residues. Germline CDR1 SGHTA, CDR2 FQGNSA.

The rearrangement links TRBV28 to TRBJ1-2; D is uncertain. The germline V gene encodes CDR1 MDHEN and CDR2 SYDVKM. V lost 7 bases and J 0 bases, leaving 9 bases between the germline ends. The CDR3 length is 13 residues. The CDR3 region has the DNA TGTGCCAGCAACACACCCACTAACTATGGCTACACCTTC. Residues: CASNTPTNYGYTF.

The rearrangement joins TRBV7-9 to TRBJ1-1; 8 positions agree with TRBD1. Germline CDR1 is SEHNR and CDR2 is FQNEAQ (reference sequence). The ends lost 7 bases at V and 3 bases at J; junction bases unmatched: 7. The CDR3 covers 14 residues. The CDR3: CASIPRDRYTEAFF. The CDR3 DNA follows: TGTGCCAGCATCCCTAGGGACAGGTACACTGAAGCTTTCTTT.